The entry below describes one T cell receptor (beta chain). Seattle enrolled patients during active infection and tracked them longitudinally. In the original analysis: Amplification with reference gene primers provided the estimates of nucleated cell counts. Profiled with immunoSEQ multiplex PCR; TCRdb holds only in-frame clones, not every one. The V and J calls and the clone size are those of that table, but D and trimming were determined from the DNA. The sample lists approximately 300,000 clones, around 90% occurring once. The sample belongs to a study of blood T cell repertoires in COVID-19. Study-level background: The study drew acute and convalescent COVID-19 samples from the United States, Italy and Spain.

Trimming removed 7 bases from V and 2 bases from J; junction bases left unmatched: 6. There are 15 residues in the CDR3. From germline, CDR1 is MDHEN and CDR2 SYDVKM. Sequencing used peripheral blood. The chain joins TRBV28 to TRBJ2-1; 9 nucleotides line up with TRBD1. The source is a woman aged 25 to 39 with COVID-19, enrolled during active disease. This chain's CDR3 is CASNSDRGPYNEQFF. DNA for the CDR3: TGTGCCAGCAACTCGGACAGGGGTCCCTACAATGAGCAGTTCTTC.